One and the same sample provided the 20 T cell receptor beta chains below, sequenced in a study of identical twins. Using its own MiXCR run on the 5' RACE reads, TCRdb lists one record per CDR3 protein. Of 700,000 to 950,000 distinct CDR3 sequences listed, approximately 13% are singletons. These data were also reused for a study on yellow fever vaccine responses in identical twins.

The sample taken for sequencing was PBMCs. The receptor source for this set is a woman between 18 and 30 years old in good health.

This clonotype has a handful of counts. The genes are TRBV27 and TRBJ1-2; D is uncertain. Trimming removed 0 bases at V and 6 bases at J, with 11 bases between. Germline V gene data show CDR1 as MNHEY and CDR2 as SMNVEV (reference sequence). The CDR3 has 14 residues. CDR3 coding DNA: TGTGCCAGCAGTTTATCCCGGGCAAGGAATGGCTACACCTTC. This codes for CASSLSRARNGYTF.

The chain joins TRBV12-5 to TRBJ2-3, with a tentative D call TRBD2 (6 bases). The CDR3 has 18 residues. Looked up from germline, CDR1 is LGHNT and CDR2 is FRNRAP. V gave up 5 bases and J gave up 0 bases, with 21 bases separating them. The CDR3 DNA reads TGTGCTAGTGGTGAAAGGTTTACCCTTAGCGGCAGCACAGATACGCAGTATTTT. It is translated as CASGERFTLSGSTDTQYF. Combining the CDR3 with reference TRBV12-5 and TRBJ2-3 gives the whole variable domain DARVTQTPRHKVTEMGQEVTMRCQPILGHNTVFWYRQTMMQGLELLAYFRNRAPLDDSGMPKDRFSAEMPDATLATLKIQPSEPRDSAVYFCASGERFTLSGSTDTQYFGPGTRLTVL.

This sequence joins TRBV2 and TRBJ2-1; the D gene is possibly TRBD2 (5 bases). Germline loops: CDR1 SNHLY, CDR2 FYNNEI. V lost 5 bases and J 9 bases, leaving 14 bases between the germline ends. The CDR3 totals 13 residues. The CDR3 loop reads CASSQPSKGEQFF. The CDR3 bases are TGTGCCAGCAGTCAACCTAGCAAGGGTGAGCAGTTCTTC.

There are a few counts of this clonotype. The V call is TRBV20-1, the J call TRBJ2-7; the match to TRBD2 covers 8 bases. CDR3 size: 14 residues. V dropped 5 bases and J dropped 5; count of bases not matched to a gene: 11. The V gene's germline CDR1 is DFQATT and CDR2 SNEGSKA (reference sequence). CDR3 sequence reads: CSAPTPGLGDEQYF. CDR3 coding DNA: TGCAGTGCTCCGACACCGGGACTAGGAGACGAGCAGTACTTC.

This clonotype was seen only a few times. The chain couples TRBV4-1 to TRBJ1-4; no clear D gene. Germline lookup yields CDR1 MGHRA and CDR2 YSYEKL. The V end lost 2 bases, the J end lost 0 bases, and 7 bases lay between the germline ends. There are 15 residues in the CDR3. CDR3 sequence: CASSQPGSTNEKLFF. In DNA form, the CDR3 reads TGCGCCAGCAGCCAACCGGGATCAACTAATGAAAAACTGTTTTTT.

The chain uses TRBV29-1 and TRBJ1-1, with a tentative D call TRBD1 (5 bases). Trimming stripped 6 bases from V and 1 base from J, with 9 bases between. Germline CDR1 SQVTM, CDR2 ANQGSEA. This CDR3 region has 12 residues. The CDR3 protein is CSVAGGNTEAFF. CDR3 bases: TGCAGCGTCGCGGGGGGGAACACTGAAGCTTTCTTT.

CDR3 in DNA: TGTGCCAGTAGTATCATGGGCCAGCCCCAGCATTTT. Translation: CASSIMGQPQHF. The J gene is TRBJ1-5, the V gene TRBV19; D not certain. Trimming stripped 3 bases from V and 7 bases from J, with 7 bases between. This CDR3 is 12 amino acids long. Germline values: CDR1 LNHDA, CDR2 SQIVND (reference sequence).

The J gene is TRBJ2-7, the V gene TRBV3-1; 8 nucleotides line up with TRBD1. Germline CDR1 LGHDT, CDR2 YNNKEL (reference sequence). CDR3 length: 13 residues. V was clipped by 1 base and J by 9 bases; unmatched bases: 5. CDR3 loop: CASSQGGTGWQYF. For the CDR3, the DNA is TGTGCCAGCAGCCAAGGAGGGACAGGCTGGCAGTACTTC.

The rearrangement uses TRBV4-1 and TRBJ2-3, with no clear D. The CDR3 has 14 residues. Germline V gene lookup returns CDR1 MGHRA and CDR2 YSYEKL. Trimming left V 2 bases short and J 4 bases short, with 10 bases between. CDR3 sequence: CASSQITLSDTQYF. CDR3 nucleotide sequence: TGCGCCAGCAGCCAAATCACCCTCTCAGATACGCAGTATTTT.

This clonotype was detected only a few times. The V gene is TRBV5-8, the J gene TRBJ2-3; TRBD2 agrees at 8 bases. V gave up 7 bases and J gave up 4 bases; unmatched junction bases: 11. The CDR3 has 15 amino acids. Germline V gives CDR1 SGHTS, CDR2 YDEGEE. Here the CDR3 DNA reads TGTGCCAGCGGGCGGGGGGCCGTTCCCCCAGATACGCAGTATTTT. Protein product: CASGRGAVPPDTQYF.

The V call is TRBV6-2 or TRBV6-3, the J call TRBJ1-5; 8 bases are a match to TRBD1. After removal of 2 bases from V and 5 bases from J, the junction contained 5 bases not matched to a gene. The CDR3 is 15 amino acids. Per germline, CDR1 MNHEY and CDR2 SVGEGT. The CDR3 loop reads CASSYPAGGYQPQHF. The CDR3 DNA follows: TGTGCCAGCAGTTACCCGGCAGGGGGCTATCAGCCCCAGCATTTT.

The chain's CDR3 is CASSLTGMETQYF. CDR3 in DNA: TGTGCCAGCAGCTTAACAGGGATGGAGACCCAGTACTTC. The gene calls are TRBV11-2 and TRBJ2-5; D may be TRBD1 (6 bases). V was pared by 2 bases and J by 5 bases, with 9 bases between. The CDR3 consists of 13 residues. Germline CDR1 is SGHAT and CDR2 is FQNNGV.

This clonotype was recorded a few times. The rearrangement links TRBV4-1 to TRBJ1-1, with D uncertain. The V end lost 7 bases, the J end lost 3 bases, and 15 bases lay between the germline ends. Germline CDR1 and CDR2: MGHRA and YSYEKL. CDR3 length: 14 residues. The CDR3 DNA is TGCGCCAGCAAACTACGACTTTTAGACACTGAAGCTTTCTTT. It is translated as CASKLRLLDTEAFF.

This chain links TRBV12-3 or TRBV12-4 with TRBJ2-2, with TRBD2 matching 10 bases. V was clipped by 3 bases and J by 1 base; unmatched bases: 2. This CDR3 spans 16 amino acids. The CDR3 region is CASSFSGRKNTGELFF. CDR3 in DNA: TGTGCCAGCAGTTTTAGCGGGAGGAAGAACACCGGGGAGCTGTTTTTT.

This clonotype showed up just a few times. The chain combines TRBV5-5 with TRBJ1-6; 10 bases align to TRBD1. This CDR3 comprises 15 residues. The germline gives CDR1 SGHKS, CDR2 YYEKEE (reference sequence). J gave up 8 bases and V 1 base, and 3 bases lay outside the gene matches. CDR3 DNA sequence: TGTGCCAGCAGCTTGTGGACAGGGGGACATTCACCCCTCCACTTT. Protein sequence: CASSLWTGGHSPLHF.

The V gene is TRBV5-1, the J gene TRBJ1-5; the D gene is possibly TRBD1 (6 bases). This CDR3 has 15 amino acids. Germline V gives CDR1 SGHRS, CDR2 YFSETQ. V gave up 0 bases and J gave up 3 bases, with 10 bases separating them. This CDR3 reads CASSLVSGVNQPQHF. In nucleotides, the CDR3 is TGCGCCAGCAGCTTGGTCTCAGGGGTCAATCAGCCCCAGCATTTT.

This chain uses TRBV24-1 with TRBJ2-3; no definite D call. Germline CDR1 is KGHDR and CDR2 is SFDVKD. CDR3 length equals 15 residues. The V and J ends lost 2 bases and 1 base respectively, with 9 bases between them. For the CDR3, the DNA is TGTGCCACCAGTGATTGGGGAATGGGCACAGATACGCAGTATTTT. Amino acid sequence: CATSDWGMGTDTQYF.

This clonotype was recorded only once. The rearrangement joins TRBV7-2 to TRBJ2-3, with D perhaps matching TRBD2 (5 bases). With 5 bases removed from V and 0 bases from J, the gap between germline ends came to 18 bases. Per germline, CDR1 SGHTA and CDR2 FQGNSA. The CDR3 contains 17 residues. CDR3: CASSPPPSLSSTDTQYF. CDR3 nucleotide sequence: TGTGCCAGCAGCCCGCCACCTAGCTTATCTAGCACAGATACGCAGTATTTT.

The chain recombines TRBV10-2 with TRBJ2-1, with 14 bases matching TRBD2. Germline values: CDR1 WSHSY, CDR2 SAAADI. V lost 9 bases to trimming and J lost 8 bases; unmatched junction nucleotides: 15. The CDR3 is 17 amino acids. CDR3 DNA sequence: TGCGCCAGTGGACCGGGACTAGCGGGAGCCCCGGGTCATGAGCAGTTCTTC. Residues: CASGPGLAGAPGHEQFF.

The chain links TRBV24-1 to TRBJ2-1, with D possibly called TRBD1 or TRBD2 (5 bases each). The CDR3 is made up of 16 amino acids. From germline, CDR1 is KGHDR and CDR2 SFDVKD. The V end lost 4 bases, the J end lost 0 bases, and 12 bases lay between the germline ends. The CDR3 DNA is TGTGCCACCAGTGACAAGGGACCGAGCTCCTACAATGAGCAGTTCTTC. Its translation is CATSDKGPSSYNEQFF.